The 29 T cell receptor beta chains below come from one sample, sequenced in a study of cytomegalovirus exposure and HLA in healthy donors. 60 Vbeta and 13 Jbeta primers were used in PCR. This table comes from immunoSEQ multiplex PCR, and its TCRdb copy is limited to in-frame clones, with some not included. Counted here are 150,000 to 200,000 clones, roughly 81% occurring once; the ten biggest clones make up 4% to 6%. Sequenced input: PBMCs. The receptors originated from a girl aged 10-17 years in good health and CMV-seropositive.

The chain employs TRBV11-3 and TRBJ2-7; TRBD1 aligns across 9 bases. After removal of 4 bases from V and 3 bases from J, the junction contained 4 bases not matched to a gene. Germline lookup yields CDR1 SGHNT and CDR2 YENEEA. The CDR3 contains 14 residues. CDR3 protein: CASSSWDRVYEQYF. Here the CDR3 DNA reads TGTGCCAGCAGCTCATGGGACAGGGTCTACGAGCAGTACTTC.

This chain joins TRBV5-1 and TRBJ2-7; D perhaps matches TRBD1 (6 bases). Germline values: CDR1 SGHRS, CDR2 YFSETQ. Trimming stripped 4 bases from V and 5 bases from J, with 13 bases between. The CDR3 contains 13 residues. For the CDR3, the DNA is TGCGCCAGCAGCCCCACAGGGAGCCACGAGCAGTACTTC. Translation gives CASSPTGSHEQYF.

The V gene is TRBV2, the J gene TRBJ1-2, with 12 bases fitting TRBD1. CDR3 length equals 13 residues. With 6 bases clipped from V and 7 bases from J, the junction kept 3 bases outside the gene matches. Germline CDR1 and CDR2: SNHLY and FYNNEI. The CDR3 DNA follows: TGTGCCAGCAGGGGACAGGGGGCGCCTGGCTACACCTTC. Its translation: CASRGQGAPGYTF.

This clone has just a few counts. CDR3: CASSPSPEQYF. The CDR3 DNA reads TGTGCCAGCAGTCCCTCCCCCGAGCAGTACTTC. This chain links TRBV11-2 with TRBJ2-7; D is unresolved. CDR1 is SGHAT, CDR2 FQNNGV, per germline. V was pared by 6 bases and J by 6 bases, with 9 bases between. The CDR3 length is 11 residues. The variable domain in full, completed from reference TRBV11-2 and TRBJ2-7, reads EAGVAQSPRYKIIEKRQSVAFWCNPISGHATLYWYQQILGQGPKLLIQFQNNGVVDDSQLPKDRFSAERLKGVDSTLKIQPAKLEDSAVYLCASSPSPEQYFGPGTRLTVT.

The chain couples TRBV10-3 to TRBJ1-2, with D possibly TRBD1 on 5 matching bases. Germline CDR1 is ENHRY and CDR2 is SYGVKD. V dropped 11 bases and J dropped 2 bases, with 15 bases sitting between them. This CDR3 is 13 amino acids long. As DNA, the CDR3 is TGTGCCTCAACACAGACAGACAACTATGGCTACACCTTC. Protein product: CASTQTDNYGYTF.

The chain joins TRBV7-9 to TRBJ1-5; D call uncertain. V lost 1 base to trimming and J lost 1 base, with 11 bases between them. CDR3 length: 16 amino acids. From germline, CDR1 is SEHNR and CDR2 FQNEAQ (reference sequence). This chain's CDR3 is CASSLVAGGSNQPQHF. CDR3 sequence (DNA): TGTGCCAGCAGCTTAGTCGCTGGCGGAAGCAATCAGCCCCAGCATTTT. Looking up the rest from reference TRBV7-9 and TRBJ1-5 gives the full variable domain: DTGVSQNPRHKITKRGQNVTFRCDPISEHNRLYWYRQTLGQGPEFLTYFQNEAQLEKSRLLSDRFSAERPKGSFSTLEIQRTEQGDSAMYLCASSLVAGGSNQPQHFGDGTRLSIL.

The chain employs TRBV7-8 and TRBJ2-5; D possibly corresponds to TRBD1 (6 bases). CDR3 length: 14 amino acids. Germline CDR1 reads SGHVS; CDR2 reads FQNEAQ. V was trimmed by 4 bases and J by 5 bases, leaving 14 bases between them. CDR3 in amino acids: CASSSNGQFETQYF. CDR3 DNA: TGTGCCAGCAGCTCCAATGGACAGTTCGAGACCCAGTACTTC.

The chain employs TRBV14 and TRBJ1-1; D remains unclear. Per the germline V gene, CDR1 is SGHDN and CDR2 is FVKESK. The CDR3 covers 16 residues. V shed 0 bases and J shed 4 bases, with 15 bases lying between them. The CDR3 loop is CASSQETGFRVTEAFF. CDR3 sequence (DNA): TGTGCCAGCAGCCAAGAGACGGGATTTAGGGTCACTGAAGCTTTCTTT.

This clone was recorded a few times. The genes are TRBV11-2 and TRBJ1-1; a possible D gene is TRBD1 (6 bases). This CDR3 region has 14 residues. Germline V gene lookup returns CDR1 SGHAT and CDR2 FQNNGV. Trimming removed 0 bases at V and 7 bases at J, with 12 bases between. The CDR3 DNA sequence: TGTGCCAGCAGCTTAGATCAGGGGATGAGTGAAGCTTTCTTT. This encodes CASSLDQGMSEAFF.

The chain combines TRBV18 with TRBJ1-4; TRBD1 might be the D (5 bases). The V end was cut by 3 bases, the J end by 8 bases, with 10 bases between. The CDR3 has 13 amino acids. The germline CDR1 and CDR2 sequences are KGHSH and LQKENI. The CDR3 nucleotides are TGTGCCAGCTCACCGGCTAGGGGCGAAAAACTGTTTTTT. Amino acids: CASSPARGEKLFF.

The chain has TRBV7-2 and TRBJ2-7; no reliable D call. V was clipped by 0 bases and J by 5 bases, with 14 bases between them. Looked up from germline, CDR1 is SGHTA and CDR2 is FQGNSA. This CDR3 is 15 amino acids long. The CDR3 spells CASSLAPLGQDEQYF. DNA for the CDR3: TGTGCCAGCAGCTTAGCCCCCTTAGGTCAGGACGAGCAGTACTTC.

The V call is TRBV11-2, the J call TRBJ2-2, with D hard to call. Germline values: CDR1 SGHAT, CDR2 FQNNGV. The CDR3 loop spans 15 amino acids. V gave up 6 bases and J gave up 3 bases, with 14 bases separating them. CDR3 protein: CASRTSRPDTGELFF. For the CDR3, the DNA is TGTGCCAGCAGAACGTCCAGGCCGGACACCGGGGAGCTGTTTTTT.

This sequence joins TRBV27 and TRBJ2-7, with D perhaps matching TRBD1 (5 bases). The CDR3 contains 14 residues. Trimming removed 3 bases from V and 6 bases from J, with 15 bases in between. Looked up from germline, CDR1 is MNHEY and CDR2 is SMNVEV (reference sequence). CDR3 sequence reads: CASSFVGRVAEQYF. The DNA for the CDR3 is TGTGCCAGCAGTTTTGTGGGCAGGGTGGCCGAGCAGTACTTC.

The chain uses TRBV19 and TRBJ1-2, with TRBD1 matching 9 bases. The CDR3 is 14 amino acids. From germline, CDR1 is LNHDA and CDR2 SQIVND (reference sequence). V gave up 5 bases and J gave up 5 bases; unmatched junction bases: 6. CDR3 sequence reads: CASSWTGVGYGYTF. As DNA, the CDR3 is TGTGCCAGTAGTTGGACAGGGGTGGGTTATGGCTACACCTTC. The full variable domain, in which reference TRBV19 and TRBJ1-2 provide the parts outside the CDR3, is DGGITQSPKYLFRKEGQNVTLSCEQNLNHDAMYWYRQDPGQGLRLIYYSQIVNDFQKGDIAEGYSVSREKKESFPLTVTSAQKNPTAFYLCASSWTGVGYGYTFGSGTRLTVV.

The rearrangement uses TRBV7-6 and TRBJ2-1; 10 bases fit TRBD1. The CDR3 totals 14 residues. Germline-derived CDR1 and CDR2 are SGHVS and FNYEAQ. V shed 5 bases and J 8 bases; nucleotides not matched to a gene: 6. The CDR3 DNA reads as TGTGCCAGCAGCGCTATGACAGGGGGCTATGAGCAGTTCTTC. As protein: CASSAMTGGYEQFF.

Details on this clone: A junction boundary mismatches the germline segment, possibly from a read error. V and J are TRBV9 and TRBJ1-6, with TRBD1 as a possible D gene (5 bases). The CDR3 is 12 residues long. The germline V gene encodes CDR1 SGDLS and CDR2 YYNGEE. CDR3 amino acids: CASSEGYSPLYF. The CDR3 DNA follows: TGTGCCAGCAGCGAGGGGTATTCACCCCTCTACTTT.

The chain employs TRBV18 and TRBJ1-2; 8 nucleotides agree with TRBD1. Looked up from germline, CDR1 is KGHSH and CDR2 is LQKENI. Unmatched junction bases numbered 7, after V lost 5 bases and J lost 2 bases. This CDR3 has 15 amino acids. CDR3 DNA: TGTGCCAGCTCAGAGGACAGGGTGGTGAACTATGGCTACACCTTC. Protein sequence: CASSEDRVVNYGYTF.

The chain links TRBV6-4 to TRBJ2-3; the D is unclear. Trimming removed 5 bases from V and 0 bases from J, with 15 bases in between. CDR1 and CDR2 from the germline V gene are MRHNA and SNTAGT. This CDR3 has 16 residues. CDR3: CASSPSVVTSTDTQYF. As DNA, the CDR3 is TGTGCCAGCAGTCCCTCAGTTGTCACAAGCACAGATACGCAGTATTTT.

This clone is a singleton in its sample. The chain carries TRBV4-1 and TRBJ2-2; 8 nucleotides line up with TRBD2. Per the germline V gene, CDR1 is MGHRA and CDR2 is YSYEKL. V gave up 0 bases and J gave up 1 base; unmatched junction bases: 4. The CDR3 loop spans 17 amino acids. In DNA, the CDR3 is TGCGCCAGCAGCCAAGATCTGGCGGGGGGGAACACCGGGGAGCTGTTTTTT. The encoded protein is CASSQDLAGGNTGELFF.

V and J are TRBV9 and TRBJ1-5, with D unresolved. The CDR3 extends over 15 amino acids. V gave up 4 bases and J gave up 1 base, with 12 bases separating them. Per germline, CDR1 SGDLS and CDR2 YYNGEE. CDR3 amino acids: CASSPLPGSNQPQHF. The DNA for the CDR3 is TGTGCCAGCAGCCCCCTCCCAGGAAGCAATCAGCCCCAGCATTTT.

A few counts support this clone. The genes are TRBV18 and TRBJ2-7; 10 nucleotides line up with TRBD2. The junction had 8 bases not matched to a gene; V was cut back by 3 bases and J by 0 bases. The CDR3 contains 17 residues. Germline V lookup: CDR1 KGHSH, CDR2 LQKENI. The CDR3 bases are TGTGCCAGCTCACCCATCGTAGCGGGGGGTTCCTCCTACGAGCAGTACTTC. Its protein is CASSPIVAGGSSYEQYF. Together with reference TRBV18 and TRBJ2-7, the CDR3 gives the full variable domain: NAGVMQNPRHLVRRRGQEARLRCSPMKGHSHVYWYRQLPEEGLKFMVYLQKENIIDESGMPKERFSAEFPKEGPSILRIQQVVRGDSAAYFCASSPIVAGGSSYEQYFGPGTRLTVT.

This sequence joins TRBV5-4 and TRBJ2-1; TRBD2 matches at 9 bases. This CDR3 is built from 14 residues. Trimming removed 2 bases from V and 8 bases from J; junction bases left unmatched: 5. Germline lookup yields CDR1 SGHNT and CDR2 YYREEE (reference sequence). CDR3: CASSLGGGADEQFF. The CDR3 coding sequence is TGTGCCAGCAGCTTAGGCGGGGGGGCAGATGAGCAGTTCTTC.

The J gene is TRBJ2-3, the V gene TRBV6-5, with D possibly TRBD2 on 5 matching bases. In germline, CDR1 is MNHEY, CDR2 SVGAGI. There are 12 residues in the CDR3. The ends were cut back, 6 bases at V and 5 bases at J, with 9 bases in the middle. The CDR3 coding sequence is TGTGCCAGCAGAGTCGGGGAAGATACGCAGTATTTT. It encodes CASRVGEDTQYF.

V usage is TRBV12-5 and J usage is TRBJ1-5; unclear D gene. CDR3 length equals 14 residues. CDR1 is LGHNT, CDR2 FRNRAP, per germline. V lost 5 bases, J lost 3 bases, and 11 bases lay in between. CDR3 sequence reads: CASGTGRNNQPQHF. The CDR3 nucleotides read TGTGCTAGTGGTACGGGTAGGAACAATCAGCCCCAGCATTTT.

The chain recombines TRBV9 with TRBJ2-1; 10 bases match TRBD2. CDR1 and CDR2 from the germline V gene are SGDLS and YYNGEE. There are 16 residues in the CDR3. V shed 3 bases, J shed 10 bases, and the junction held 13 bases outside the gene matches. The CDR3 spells CASSALGLAAFREQFF. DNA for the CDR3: TGTGCCAGCAGCGCACTCGGACTAGCGGCCTTCAGGGAGCAGTTCTTC.

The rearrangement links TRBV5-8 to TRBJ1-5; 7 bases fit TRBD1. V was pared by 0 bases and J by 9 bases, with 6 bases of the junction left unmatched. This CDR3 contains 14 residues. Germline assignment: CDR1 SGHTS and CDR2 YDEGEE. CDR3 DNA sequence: TGTGCCAGCAGCTTGGAGCCAGGGGGACGGCCCCAGCATTTT. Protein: CASSLEPGGRPQHF.

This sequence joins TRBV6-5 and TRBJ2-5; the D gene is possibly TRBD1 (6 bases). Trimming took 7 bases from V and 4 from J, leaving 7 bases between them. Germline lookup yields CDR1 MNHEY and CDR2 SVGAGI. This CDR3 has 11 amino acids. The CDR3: CASTRGETQYF. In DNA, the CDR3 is TGTGCCAGCACCAGGGGAGAGACCCAGTACTTC.

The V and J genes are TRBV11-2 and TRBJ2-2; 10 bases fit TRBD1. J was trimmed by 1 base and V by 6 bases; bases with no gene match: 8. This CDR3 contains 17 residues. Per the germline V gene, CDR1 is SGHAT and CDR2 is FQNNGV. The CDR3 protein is CASRIPGQGRNTGELFF. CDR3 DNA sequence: TGTGCCAGCAGAATACCGGGACAGGGGCGGAACACCGGGGAGCTGTTTTTT.

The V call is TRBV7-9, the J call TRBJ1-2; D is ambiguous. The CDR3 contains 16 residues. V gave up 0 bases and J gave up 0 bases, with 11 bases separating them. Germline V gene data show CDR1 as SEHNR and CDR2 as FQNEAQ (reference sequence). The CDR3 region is CASSLAYTDSNYGYTF. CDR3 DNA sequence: TGTGCCAGCAGCTTAGCGTATACGGACTCTAACTATGGCTACACCTTC.